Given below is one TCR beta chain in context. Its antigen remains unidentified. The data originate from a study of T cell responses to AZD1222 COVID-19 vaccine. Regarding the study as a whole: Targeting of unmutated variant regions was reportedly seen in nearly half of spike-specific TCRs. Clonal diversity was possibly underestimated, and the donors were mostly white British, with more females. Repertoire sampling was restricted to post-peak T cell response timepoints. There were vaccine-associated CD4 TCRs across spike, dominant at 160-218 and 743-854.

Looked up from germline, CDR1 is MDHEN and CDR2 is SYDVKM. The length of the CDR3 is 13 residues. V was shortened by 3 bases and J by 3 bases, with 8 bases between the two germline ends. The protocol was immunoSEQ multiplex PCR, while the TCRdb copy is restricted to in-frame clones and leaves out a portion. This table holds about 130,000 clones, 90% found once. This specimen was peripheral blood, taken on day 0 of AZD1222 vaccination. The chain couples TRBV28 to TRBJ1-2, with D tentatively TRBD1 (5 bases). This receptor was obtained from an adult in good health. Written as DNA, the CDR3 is TGTGCCAGCAGTTTGCAGGGATACTATGGCTACACCTTC. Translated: CASSLQGYYGYTF.